This TCR beta chain derives from a study of T-cell memory formation after mild COVID-19. Using constant-segment primers, 5'RACE produced TCR alpha and TCR beta cDNA libraries carrying sample barcodes and UMIs. TCRdb itself ran the 5' RACE reads through MiXCR, one entry per CDR3 protein. The sample carries 280,000 or so distinct CDR3 sequences, approximately 8% recorded once. Study observations and caveats: The study detected some responding clones in pre-infection memory, suggesting cross-reactive memory joined. For contracting clones, CD4+ ones sat mainly in CM and EM, CD8+ in EMRA.

The ends were cut back, 0 bases at V and 5 bases at J, with 10 bases in the middle. CDR1 KGHSH and CDR2 LQKENI come from the germline V gene. The CDR3 runs to 14 residues. This clonotype turned up a few times. Its antigen is unidentified. Sequencing used PBMCs or a T cell subset sorted from them (not recorded which). V gene TRBV18 combines with J gene TRBJ1-2; D possibly corresponds to TRBD1 (5 bases). The sequence derives from a man younger than 30 who had mild COVID-19 (a few samples of this study predate the infection). Cell type and time point are not known. The CDR3 is CASSPPGAGYGYTF. CDR3 bases: TGTGCCAGCTCACCACCAGGGGCGGGTTATGGCTACACCTTC.